This entry is about one TCR beta chain. Trimming removed 0 bases from V and 9 bases from J, with 12 bases in between. Germline V gene data show CDR1 as LGHNA and CDR2 as YSLEER. The CDR3 extends over 14 amino acids. These data are taken from a study of technical replicates of blood from a few donors. Assay: immunoSEQ multiplex PCR; the TCRdb copy retains only in-frame clones and omits some. The sample consists of 60,000 to 65,000 clones, around 93% of them appearing once. The origin of this receptor is a human donor in good health. Some clones in this sample may be carry-over from other donors' samples. Material for sequencing was PBMCs. V usage is TRBV4-3 and J usage is TRBJ2-1; the D gene is possibly TRBD1 (5 bases). The CDR3 region is CASSQDLGAFEQFF. The CDR3 DNA sequence: TGCGCCAGCAGCCAAGATCTAGGGGCGTTTGAGCAGTTCTTC.